This TCR beta chain is drawn from a study of T cell responses to AZD1222 COVID-19 vaccine. Germline V gives CDR1 MGHDK, CDR2 SYGVNS. Trimming at V came to 3 bases and at J to 5 bases, leaving 14 bases not matched to a gene. CDR3 length equals 17 residues. The data were produced by immunoSEQ multiplex PCR, yet TCRdb's version contains in-frame clones alone and is incomplete. The sample contains about 140,000 clones, roughly 89% of which appear only once. Sample: peripheral blood, taken on day 0 of AZD1222 vaccination. This clonotype originated in an adult in good health. V is TRBV25-1 and J is TRBJ2-5, with TRBD1 matching 8 bases. The CDR3 is CASSDQGQDDEGETQYF. The CDR3 DNA reads as TGTGCCAGCAGTGATCAGGGACAGGACGACGAGGGTGAGACCCAGTACTTC.